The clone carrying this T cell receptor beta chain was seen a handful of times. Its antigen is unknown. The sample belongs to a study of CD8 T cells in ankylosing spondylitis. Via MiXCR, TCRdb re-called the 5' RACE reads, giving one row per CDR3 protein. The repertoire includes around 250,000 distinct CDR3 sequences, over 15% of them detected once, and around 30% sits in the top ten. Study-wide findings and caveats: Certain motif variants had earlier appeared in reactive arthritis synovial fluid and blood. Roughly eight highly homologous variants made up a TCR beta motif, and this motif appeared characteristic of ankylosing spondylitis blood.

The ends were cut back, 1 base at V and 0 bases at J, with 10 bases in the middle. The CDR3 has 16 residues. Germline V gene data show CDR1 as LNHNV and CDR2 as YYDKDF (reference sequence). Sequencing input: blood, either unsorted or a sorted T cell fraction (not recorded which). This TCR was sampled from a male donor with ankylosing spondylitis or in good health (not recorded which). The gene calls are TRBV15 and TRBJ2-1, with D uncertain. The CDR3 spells CATSRVMGYSYNEQFF. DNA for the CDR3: TGTGCCACCAGCAGAGTGATGGGATACTCCTACAATGAGCAGTTCTTC.